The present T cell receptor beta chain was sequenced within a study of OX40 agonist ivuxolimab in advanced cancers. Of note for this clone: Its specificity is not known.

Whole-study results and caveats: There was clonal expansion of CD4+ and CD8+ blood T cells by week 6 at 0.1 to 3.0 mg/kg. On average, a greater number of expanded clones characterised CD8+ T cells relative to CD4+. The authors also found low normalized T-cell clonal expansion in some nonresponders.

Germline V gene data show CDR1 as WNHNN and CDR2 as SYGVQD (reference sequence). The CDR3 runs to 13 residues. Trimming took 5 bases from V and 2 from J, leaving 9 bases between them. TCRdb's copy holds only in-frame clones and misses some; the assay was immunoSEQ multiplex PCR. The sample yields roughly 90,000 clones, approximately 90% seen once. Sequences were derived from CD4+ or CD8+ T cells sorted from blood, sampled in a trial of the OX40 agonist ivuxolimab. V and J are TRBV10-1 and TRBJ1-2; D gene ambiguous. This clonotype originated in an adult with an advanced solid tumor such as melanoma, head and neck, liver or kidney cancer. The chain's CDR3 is CASSLDGNYGYTF. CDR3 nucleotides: TGCGCCAGCAGTTTGGACGGAAACTATGGCTACACCTTC.